Sequencing of this T cell receptor beta chain was carried out in a study of CD8 T cells in Susac syndrome. CD8+ and CD4+ blood T cells underwent TCR beta sequencing. Matched for age and sex, the controls were healthy donors. Bulk CD8+ and CD4+ cells came from magnetic negative isolation; CD8+ TEMRA by FACS. V was shortened by 8 bases and J by 9 bases, with 23 bases between the two germline ends. CDR3 length: 15 amino acids. The RNA input was roughly 0.45 to 1 ug, and it was reverse transcribed with random hexamers. TCR beta CDR3 was amplified by immunoSEQ multiplex PCR. This amplification extended across 54 Vbeta and 13 Jbeta segments. TCRdb independently ran MiXCR on the immunoSEQ multiplex PCR reads; one entry per CDR3 protein. Of some 160,000 distinct CDR3 sequences detected, about 91% appear once; the ten largest clones hold approximately 0.073%.

Sequencing used CD4+ T cells from PBMCs. The receptor was derived from a human donor in good health. The chain uses TRBV12-3 or TRBV12-4 and TRBJ1-5; TRBD1 is a possible D gene (6 bases). CDR3 nucleotides: TGTGCCAGCGGGGTTCCAGGGACATATGCTGGGCCCCAGCATTTT. Its protein is CASGVPGTYAGPQHF.